This TCR beta chain originates from a study of T-cell memory formation after mild COVID-19. Study summary: Clusters of TCRs were largely donor specific.

This CDR3 has 15 residues. V was pared by 1 base and J by 10 bases, with 7 bases of the junction left unmatched. The germline V gene encodes CDR1 KGHSH and CDR2 LQKENI. Sample barcodes and UMIs were carried by the TCR alpha and TCR beta cDNA libraries that 5'RACE generated with constant-segment primers. TCRdb reprocessed the 5' RACE reads via MiXCR and lists one record per CDR3 protein. The sample includes some 410,000 distinct CDR3 sequences, about 22% of them seen just once. Sequenced sample: PBMCs or a T cell subset sorted from them (not recorded which). This receptor was identified in an adult woman who had mild COVID-19 (a few samples of this study predate the infection). Cell type and time point are not known. V and J are TRBV18 and TRBJ1-6, with 7 bases that match TRBD1. The DNA for the CDR3 is TGTGCCAGCTCACCACTGGGGGACAGCAAATCACCCCTCCACTTT. The encoded protein is CASSPLGDSKSPLHF.